The present T cell receptor beta chain was sequenced within a study of T cell clonality in common variable immunodeficiency. Study-wide findings and caveats: In common variable immunodeficiency, TCR beta chains reportedly carried fewer deletions and N-nucleotide insertions.

Profiling relied on immunoSEQ multiplex PCR, and the TCRdb table lists in-frame clones only, not all of them. The repertoire consists of several thousand clones, none detected only once. The CDR3 spans 16 residues. Germline CDR1 SNHLY, CDR2 FYNNEI. With V trimmed by 3 bases and J by 4 bases, 10 bases remained unmatched. This clone was observed at least ten times. Its matching antigen is unknown. The CDR3 end is not reached by the read, which stops 3 residues before it; the germline J gene fills it in. The TCR was taken from a human donor with common variable immunodeficiency. The specimen was peripheral blood mononuclear cells. The chain employs TRBV2 and TRBJ1-2, with 8 bases lining up with TRBD1. The part of the CDR3 DNA that was read is TGTGCCAGCAGTGAGCAGGGGGCTTATCTAGGCTATGGC. Amino acids: CASSEQGAYLGYG. The entire CDR3 sequence reads CASSEQGAYLGYGYTF.